This T cell receptor (beta chain) was recovered during a study of blood T cell repertoires in COVID-19. The wider study: The United States, Italy and Spain provided the acute and convalescent COVID-19 samples. PBMCs, B-cell-depleted T cells, or T cells provided the cDNA or gDNA that made up the material.

Data came from immunoSEQ multiplex PCR; TCRdb stores just in-frame clones and leaves some out. The sample consists of approximately 150,000 clones, roughly 80% of them appearing once. Residents of around 24 US areas, aged about 18 to 100 years, made up the participants. Clinical histories supplied by participants themselves formed the basis of cohort assignment. Sequenced sample: PBMCs or T cells enriched from blood (not recorded which). The sequence was collected from a middle-aged woman with acute COVID-19.

The CDR3 reads CASSLSLTVNRNEQFF. The DNA for the CDR3 is TGCGCCAGCAGCTTGAGTTTGACAGTGAATAGGAATGAGCAGTTCTTC. The chain links TRBV5-1 to TRBJ2-1, with D possibly matching TRBD1 (5 bases). CDR1 is SGHRS and CDR2 is YFSETQ in the germline V gene. The CDR3 contains 16 residues. Trimming removed 1 base from V and 7 bases from J, with 18 bases in between.